This T cell receptor beta chain was profiled in a study of blood T cells in healthy people across ages. V trimming: 4 bases; J trimming: 4 bases; junction bases outside the gene matches: 7. This CDR3 spans 15 amino acids. Germline V lookup: CDR1 LGHNA, CDR2 YSLEER. Using a J-beta primer mix together with a sample-barcoded 5' primer, a second PCR was run for about 6 to 12 cycles. Each cDNA molecule, via a template-switch adaptor with 12 random nucleotides, was tagged. Via MiXCR, TCRdb re-called the 5' RACE reads, giving one row per CDR3 protein. The sample shows hundreds of thousands of distinct CDR3 sequences, 56% of them seen only once.

The genes are TRBV4-3 and TRBJ2-7; 10 bases map to TRBD1. The sample taken for sequencing was blood. The receptor was isolated from a man in his forties in good health. CDR3 sequence (DNA): TGCGCCAGCAGCCTAGAGACAGGGGGCTGGTACGAGCAGTACTTC. Translating it yields CASSLETGGWYEQYF.